This T cell receptor (beta chain) was identified during a study of cytomegalovirus exposure and HLA in healthy donors. V dropped 0 bases and J dropped 2 bases, with 8 bases sitting between them. The CDR3 contains 14 residues. Germline CDR1 MNHEY, CDR2 SVGAGI. 60 Vbeta and 13 Jbeta primers were used in PCR. The repertoire was sequenced with immunoSEQ multiplex PCR; TCRdb's copy has only in-frame clones and lacks some. The profile shows over 150,000 clones, around four fifths of them singletons. The J gene is TRBJ2-7, the V gene TRBV6-5; the D gene is possibly TRBD1 (6 bases). This receptor was taken from a woman aged 45-65 years in good health and CMV-seronegative. The material sequenced was PBMCs. The CDR3 DNA reads TGTGCCAGCAGTTACTCACCAGGGGCCTACGAGCAGTACTTC. Protein: CASSYSPGAYEQYF.